This T cell receptor (beta chain) stems from a study of T cell changes during pregnancy in multiple sclerosis. This clone occurred once. This CDR3 spans 16 amino acids. V lost 1 base to trimming and J lost 2 bases, with 13 bases between them. Germline loops: CDR1 SGHNT, CDR2 YENEEA. Clones were read by immunoSEQ multiplex PCR, and TCRdb kept only the in-frame ones, dropping some. The sample yields 57,000 or so clones, approximately 90% seen once. The receptor was derived from a female donor in good health, enrolled as a control in a pregnancy study. The source was peripheral blood, collected after pregnancy. The V and J genes are TRBV11-3 and TRBJ2-3; a weak D match, TRBD1 (5 bases). The CDR3 nucleotides are TGTGCCAGCAGCTTAGGTGTACAGGAGAACACAGATACGCAGTATTTT. It codes for CASSLGVQENTDTQYF.